This is a list of T cell receptor beta chains from one sample in a study of shared T cell receptors in the human thymus. Measured with immunoSEQ multiplex PCR; TCRdb has only the in-frame clones, and not every one. The sample shows more than 550,000 clones, about 90% of them seen only once. These data are also associated with another study on human thymus T cells.

The specimen sequenced was thymocytes. The source of these receptors is a boy under two years old with a congenital heart defect. The CDR3 runs from the conserved cysteine through the conserved F or W. Only some rows state a clone size, as once, few, many or a class for expanded clones.

J	V	size	CDR3
TRBJ2-3	TRBV7-8	NA	CASSYVPTSGGVGDTQYF
TRBJ1-1	TRBV9	once	CASSETGGWTEAFF
TRBJ2-7	TRBV18	NA	CASSPTGTRNYEQYF
TRBJ2-7	TRBV7-9	NA	CASSSLWDYYEQYF
TRBJ2-7	TRBV4-3	NA	CASSQDLGSWALGRCEQYF
TRBJ2-1	TRBV7-2	NA	CASSPTGQGDNEQFF
TRBJ1-2	TRBV4-2	NA	CASSPKQGTYGYTF
TRBJ2-7	TRBV9	NA	CASSVGRVAGEQYF
TRBJ1-1	TRBV28	NA	CASSSRTSFGMAFF
TRBJ2-2	TRBV9	NA	CASSVLSRDSNTGELFF
TRBJ2-7	TRBV5-1	few	CASRQYEQYF
TRBJ2-4	TRBV4-3	NA	CASSPGQLLAKNIQYF
TRBJ2-7	TRBV2	once	CASSEQGTGSREQYF
TRBJ2-1	TRBV6-4	NA	CASISGNNEQFF
TRBJ1-1	TRBV5-1	few	CASSSRQDLNTEAFF
TRBJ1-1	TRBV27	NA	CASLCMGHPNTEAFF
TRBJ2-1	TRBV30	NA	CAWGGLAGAMDEQFF